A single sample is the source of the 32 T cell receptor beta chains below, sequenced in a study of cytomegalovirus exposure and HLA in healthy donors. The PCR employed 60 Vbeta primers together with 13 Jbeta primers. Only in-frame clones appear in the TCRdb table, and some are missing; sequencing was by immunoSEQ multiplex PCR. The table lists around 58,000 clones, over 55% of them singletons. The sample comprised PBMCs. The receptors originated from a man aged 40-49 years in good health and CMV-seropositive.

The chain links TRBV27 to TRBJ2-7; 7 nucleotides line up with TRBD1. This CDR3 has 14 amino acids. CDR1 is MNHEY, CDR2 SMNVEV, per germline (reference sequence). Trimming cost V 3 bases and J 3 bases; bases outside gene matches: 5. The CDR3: CASSLKQGNYEQYF. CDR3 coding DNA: TGTGCCAGCAGTTTGAAACAGGGGAACTACGAGCAGTACTTC.

The CDR3 protein is CASSADRGHDETQYF. For the CDR3, the DNA is TGTGCCAGCAGCGCGGACAGGGGGCATGACGAGACCCAGTACTTC. The V gene is TRBV7-6, the J gene TRBJ2-5, with 11 bases lining up with TRBD1. The germline CDR1 and CDR2 sequences are SGHVS and FNYEAQ. The CDR3 has 15 residues. With V trimmed by 5 bases and J by 5 bases, 7 bases remained unmatched.

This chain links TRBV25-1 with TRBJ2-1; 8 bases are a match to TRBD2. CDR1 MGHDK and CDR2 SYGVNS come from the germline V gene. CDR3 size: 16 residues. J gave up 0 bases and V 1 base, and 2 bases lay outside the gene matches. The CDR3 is CASSEFRGGSYNEQFF. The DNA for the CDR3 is TGTGCCAGCAGTGAATTTCGGGGGGGCTCCTACAATGAGCAGTTCTTC.

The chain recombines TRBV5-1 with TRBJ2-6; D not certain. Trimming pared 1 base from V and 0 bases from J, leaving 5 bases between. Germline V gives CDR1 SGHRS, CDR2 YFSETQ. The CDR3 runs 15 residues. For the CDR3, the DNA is TGCGCCAGCAGCTTGTACAGCTCTGGGGCCAACGTCCTGACTTTC. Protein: CASSLYSSGANVLTF. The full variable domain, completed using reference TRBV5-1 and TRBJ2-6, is KAGVTQTPRYLIKTRGQQVTLSCSPISGHRSVSWYQQTPGQGLQFLFEYFSETQRNKGNFPGRFSGRQFSNSRSEMNVSTLELGDSALYLCASSLYSSGANVLTFGAGSRLTVL.

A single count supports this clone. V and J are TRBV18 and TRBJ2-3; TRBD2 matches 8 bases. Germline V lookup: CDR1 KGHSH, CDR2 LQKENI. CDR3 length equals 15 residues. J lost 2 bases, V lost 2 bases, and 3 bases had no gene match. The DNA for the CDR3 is TGTGCCAGCTCACCAGAGCGGGGGACCACAGATACGCAGTATTTT. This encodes CASSPERGTTDTQYF. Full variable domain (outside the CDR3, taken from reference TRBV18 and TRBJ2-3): NAGVMQNPRHLVRRRGQEARLRCSPMKGHSHVYWYRQLPEEGLKFMVYLQKENIIDESGMPKERFSAEFPKEGPSILRIQQVVRGDSAAYFCASSPERGTTDTQYFGPGTRLTVL.

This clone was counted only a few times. CDR3 sequence (DNA): TGTGCCAGCAGCGTATCCAGTACCCCGGATACGCAGTATTTT. Translating it yields CASSVSSTPDTQYF. The V and J genes are TRBV9 and TRBJ2-3; D is unresolved. Germline-derived CDR1 and CDR2 are SGDLS and YYNGEE. V lost 1 base, J lost 6 bases, and 12 bases lay in between. The CDR3 consists of 14 residues.

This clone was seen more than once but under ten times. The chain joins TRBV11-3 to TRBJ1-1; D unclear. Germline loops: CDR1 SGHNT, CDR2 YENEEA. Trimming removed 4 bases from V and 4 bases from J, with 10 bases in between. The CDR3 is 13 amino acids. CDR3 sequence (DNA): TGTGCCAGCAGCTCCCAGGAGGGCACTGAAGCTTTCTTT. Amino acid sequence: CASSSQEGTEAFF.

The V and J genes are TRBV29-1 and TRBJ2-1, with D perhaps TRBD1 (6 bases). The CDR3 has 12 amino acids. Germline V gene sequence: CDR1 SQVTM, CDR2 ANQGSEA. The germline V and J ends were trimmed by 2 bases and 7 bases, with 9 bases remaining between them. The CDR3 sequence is CSVENRVNEQFF. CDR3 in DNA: TGCAGCGTTGAAAACAGGGTAAATGAGCAGTTCTTC.

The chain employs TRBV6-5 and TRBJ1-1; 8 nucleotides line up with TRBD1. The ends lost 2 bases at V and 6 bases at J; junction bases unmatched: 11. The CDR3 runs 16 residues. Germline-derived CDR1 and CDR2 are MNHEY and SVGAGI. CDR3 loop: CASSYPGQGPGAEAFF. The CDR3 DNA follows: TGTGCCAGCAGTTACCCCGGACAGGGCCCGGGCGCTGAAGCTTTCTTT.

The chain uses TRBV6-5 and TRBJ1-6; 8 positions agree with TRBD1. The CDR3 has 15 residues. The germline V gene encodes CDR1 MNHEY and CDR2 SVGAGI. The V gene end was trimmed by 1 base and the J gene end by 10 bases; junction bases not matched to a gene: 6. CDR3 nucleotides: TGTGCCAGCAGTTACTGGACAGGGAAGGGGTCACCCCTCCACTTT. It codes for CASSYWTGKGSPLHF.

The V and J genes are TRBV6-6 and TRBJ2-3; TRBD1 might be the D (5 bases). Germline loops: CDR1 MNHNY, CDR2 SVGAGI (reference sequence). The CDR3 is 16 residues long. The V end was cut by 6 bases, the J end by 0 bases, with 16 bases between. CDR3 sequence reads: CASSLQVPSSTDTQYF. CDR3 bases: TGTGCCAGCAGCTTACAGGTGCCCTCTAGCACAGATACGCAGTATTTT.

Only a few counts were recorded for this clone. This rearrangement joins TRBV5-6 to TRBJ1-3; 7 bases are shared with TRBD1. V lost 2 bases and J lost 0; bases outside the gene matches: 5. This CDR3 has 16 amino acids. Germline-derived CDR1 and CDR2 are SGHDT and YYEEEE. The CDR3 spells CASSLRGGRSGNTIYF. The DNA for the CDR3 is TGTGCCAGCAGCTTACGAGGGGGCCGCTCTGGAAACACCATATATTTT.

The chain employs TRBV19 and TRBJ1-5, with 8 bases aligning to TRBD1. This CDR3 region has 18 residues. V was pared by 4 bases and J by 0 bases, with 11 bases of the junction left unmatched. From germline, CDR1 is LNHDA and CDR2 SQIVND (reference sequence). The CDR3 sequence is CASSRAGGLKYSNQPQHF. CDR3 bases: TGTGCCAGTAGTAGAGCAGGGGGCCTCAAGTATAGCAATCAGCCCCAGCATTTT.

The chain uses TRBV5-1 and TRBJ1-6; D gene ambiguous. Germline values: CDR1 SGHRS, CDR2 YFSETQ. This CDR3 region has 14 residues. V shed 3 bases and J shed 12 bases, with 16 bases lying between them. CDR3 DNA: TGCGCCAGCAGCTCCGACGGGGAGGGAGGACCCCTCCACTTT. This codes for CASSSDGEGGPLHF. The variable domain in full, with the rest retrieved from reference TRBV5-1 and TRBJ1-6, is KAGVTQTPRYLIKTRGQQVTLSCSPISGHRSVSWYQQTPGQGLQFLFEYFSETQRNKGNFPGRFSGRQFSNSRSEMNVSTLELGDSALYLCASSSDGEGGPLHFGNGTRLTVT.

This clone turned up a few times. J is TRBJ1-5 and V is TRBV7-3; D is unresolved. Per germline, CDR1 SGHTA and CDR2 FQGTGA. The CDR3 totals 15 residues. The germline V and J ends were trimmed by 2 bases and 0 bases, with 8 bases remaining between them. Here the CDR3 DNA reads TGTGCCAGCAGCTTATCAGGAGGTAGCAATCAGCCCCAGCATTTT. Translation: CASSLSGGSNQPQHF.

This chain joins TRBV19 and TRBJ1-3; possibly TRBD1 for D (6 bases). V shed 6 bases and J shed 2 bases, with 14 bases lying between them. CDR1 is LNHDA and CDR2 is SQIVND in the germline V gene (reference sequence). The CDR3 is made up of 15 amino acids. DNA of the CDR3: TGTGCCAGTAGGACGATACAGGGAGCTGGAAACACCATATATTTT. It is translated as CASRTIQGAGNTIYF.

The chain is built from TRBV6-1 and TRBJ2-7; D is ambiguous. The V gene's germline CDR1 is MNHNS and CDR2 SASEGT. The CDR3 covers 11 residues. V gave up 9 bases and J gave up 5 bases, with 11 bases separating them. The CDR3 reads CASGPVHEQYF. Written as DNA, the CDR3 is TGTGCCAGTGGTCCGGTCCACGAGCAGTACTTC.

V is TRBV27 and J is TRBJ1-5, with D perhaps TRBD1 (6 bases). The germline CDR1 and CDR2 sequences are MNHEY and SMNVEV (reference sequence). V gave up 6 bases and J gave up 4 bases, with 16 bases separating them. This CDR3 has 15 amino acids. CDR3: CASRTFRGQNQPQHF. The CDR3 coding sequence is TGTGCCAGCAGGACCTTTAGGGGACAAAATCAGCCCCAGCATTTT.

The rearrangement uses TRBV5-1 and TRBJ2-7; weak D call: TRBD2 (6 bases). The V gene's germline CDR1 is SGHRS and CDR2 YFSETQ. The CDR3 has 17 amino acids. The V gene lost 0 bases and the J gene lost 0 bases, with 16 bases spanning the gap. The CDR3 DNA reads TGCGCCAGCAGCTTGGCCGGAGGGGCTACCACCTCCTACGAGCAGTACTTC. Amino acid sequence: CASSLAGGATTSYEQYF.

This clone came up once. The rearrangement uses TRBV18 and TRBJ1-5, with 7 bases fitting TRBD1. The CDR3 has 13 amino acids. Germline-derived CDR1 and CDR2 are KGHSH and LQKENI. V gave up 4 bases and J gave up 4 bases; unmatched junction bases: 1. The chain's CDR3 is CASSQGANQPQHF. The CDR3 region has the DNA TGTGCCAGCTCACAGGGGGCTAATCAGCCCCAGCATTTT.

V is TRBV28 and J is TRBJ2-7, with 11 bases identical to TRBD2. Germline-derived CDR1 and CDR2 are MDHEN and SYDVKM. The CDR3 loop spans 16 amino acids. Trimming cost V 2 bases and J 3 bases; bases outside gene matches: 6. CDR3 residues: CASSLGGSGGVYEQYF. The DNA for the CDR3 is TGTGCCAGCAGTTTAGGGGGTAGCGGGGGGGTCTACGAGCAGTACTTC.

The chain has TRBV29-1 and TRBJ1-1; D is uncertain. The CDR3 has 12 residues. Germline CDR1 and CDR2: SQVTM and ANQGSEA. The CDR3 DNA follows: TGCAGTGCCTCAAGCGAGAACACTGAAGCTTTCTTT. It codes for CSASSENTEAFF.

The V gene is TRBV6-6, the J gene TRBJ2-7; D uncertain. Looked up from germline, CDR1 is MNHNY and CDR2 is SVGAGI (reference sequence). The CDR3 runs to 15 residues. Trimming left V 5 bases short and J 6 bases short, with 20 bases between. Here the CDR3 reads CASSPLERSSGEQYF. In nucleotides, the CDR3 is TGTGCCAGCAGTCCTTTAGAGCGCAGTAGTGGCGAGCAGTACTTC.

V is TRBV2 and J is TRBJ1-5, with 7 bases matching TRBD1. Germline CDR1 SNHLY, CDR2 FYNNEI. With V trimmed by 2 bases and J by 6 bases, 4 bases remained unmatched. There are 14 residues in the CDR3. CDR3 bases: TGTGCCAGCAGTGAAAGACAGGGAGCTCAGCCCCAGCATTTT. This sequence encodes CASSERQGAQPQHF.

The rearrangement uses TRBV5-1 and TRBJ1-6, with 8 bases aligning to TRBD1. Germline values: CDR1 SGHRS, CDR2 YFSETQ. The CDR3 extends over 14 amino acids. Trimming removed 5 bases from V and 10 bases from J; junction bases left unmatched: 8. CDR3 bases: TGCGCCAGCAGTGAGGGACAGGAAGGCTCACCCCTCCACTTT. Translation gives CASSEGQEGSPLHF.

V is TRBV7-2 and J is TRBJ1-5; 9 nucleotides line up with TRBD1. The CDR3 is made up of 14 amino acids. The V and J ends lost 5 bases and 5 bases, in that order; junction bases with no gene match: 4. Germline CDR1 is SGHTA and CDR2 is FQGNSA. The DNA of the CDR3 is TGTGCCAGCAGCACAACAGGGGGCGATCAGCCCCAGCATTTT. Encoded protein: CASSTTGGDQPQHF.

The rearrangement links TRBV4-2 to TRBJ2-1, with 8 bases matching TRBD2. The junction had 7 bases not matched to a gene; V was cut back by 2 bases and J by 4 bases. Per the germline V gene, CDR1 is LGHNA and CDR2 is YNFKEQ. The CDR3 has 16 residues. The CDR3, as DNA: TGTGCCAGCAGCCAAAATCCGACTAGCGCGTACAATGAGCAGTTCTTC. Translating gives CASSQNPTSAYNEQFF.

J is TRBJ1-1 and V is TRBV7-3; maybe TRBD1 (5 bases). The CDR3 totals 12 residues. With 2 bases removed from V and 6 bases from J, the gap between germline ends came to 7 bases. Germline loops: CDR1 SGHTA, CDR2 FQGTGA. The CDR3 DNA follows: TGTGCCAGCAGCTTACCGGGGGCTGAAGCTTTCTTT. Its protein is CASSLPGAEAFF.

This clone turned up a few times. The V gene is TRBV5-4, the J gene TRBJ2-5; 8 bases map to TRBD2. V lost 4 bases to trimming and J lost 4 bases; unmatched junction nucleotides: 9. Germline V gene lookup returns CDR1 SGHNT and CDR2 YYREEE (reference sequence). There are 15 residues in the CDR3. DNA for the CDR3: TGTGCCAGCAGCGTCGGGGGGGCCGGACGAGAGACCCAGTACTTC. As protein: CASSVGGAGRETQYF.

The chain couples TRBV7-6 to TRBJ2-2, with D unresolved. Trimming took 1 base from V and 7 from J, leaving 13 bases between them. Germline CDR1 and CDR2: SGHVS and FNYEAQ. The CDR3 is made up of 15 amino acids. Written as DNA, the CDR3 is TGTGCCAGCAGCTTAGTCTTAGCAAATGGCGGGGAGCTGTTTTTT. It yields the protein CASSLVLANGGELFF.

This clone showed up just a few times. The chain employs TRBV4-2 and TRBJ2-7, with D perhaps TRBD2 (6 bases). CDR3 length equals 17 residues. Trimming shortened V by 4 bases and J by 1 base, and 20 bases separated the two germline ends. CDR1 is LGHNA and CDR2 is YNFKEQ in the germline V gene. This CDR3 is CASSLLGRRDSSYEQYF. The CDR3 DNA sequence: TGTGCCAGCAGCCTCCTGGGTCGTAGGGACTCTTCCTACGAGCAGTACTTC.

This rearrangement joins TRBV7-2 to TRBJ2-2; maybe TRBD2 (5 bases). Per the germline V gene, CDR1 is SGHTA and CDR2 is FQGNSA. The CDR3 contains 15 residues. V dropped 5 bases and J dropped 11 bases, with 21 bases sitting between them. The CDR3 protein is CASSLRVGTGVELFF. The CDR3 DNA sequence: TGTGCCAGCAGCCTAAGGGTTGGCACCGGGGTAGAGCTGTTTTTT.